Listed here is a single T cell receptor beta chain. Its antigen is not known. This may stem from a read error, because a much larger clone lies one nucleotide away. This CDR3 is built from 14 residues. Germline V lookup: CDR1 SQVTM, CDR2 ANQGSEA. TCRdb reprocessed the 5' RACE reads via MiXCR and lists one record per CDR3 protein. This sample has approximately 110,000 distinct CDR3 sequences, with 7.4% found just once. The record originates from a study of T cells after yellow fever vaccination. Study-level background: Low-cell-number fractions were prepared with SMART-Seq v4 Ultra Low Input. Study-wide points: Subsequent booster samples again held most clones from primary vaccination (96% CD4, over 80% CD8). When the response was secondary, it was weaker but reached its peak faster, day 5 versus 15.

Here the sequenced sample was CD4+ T cells sorted from PBMCs, taken around 10 days after the first yellow fever vaccination. The TCR originated in a man in his late teens or twenties who received the YFV17D yellow fever vaccine. This chain joins TRBV29-1 and TRBJ1-2, with D possibly matching TRBD1 (5 bases). The DNA for the CDR3 is TGCAGCGTTGAGTGGATTGGGGGAAACTATGGCTACTCCTTC. It yields the protein CSVEWIGGNYGYSF.